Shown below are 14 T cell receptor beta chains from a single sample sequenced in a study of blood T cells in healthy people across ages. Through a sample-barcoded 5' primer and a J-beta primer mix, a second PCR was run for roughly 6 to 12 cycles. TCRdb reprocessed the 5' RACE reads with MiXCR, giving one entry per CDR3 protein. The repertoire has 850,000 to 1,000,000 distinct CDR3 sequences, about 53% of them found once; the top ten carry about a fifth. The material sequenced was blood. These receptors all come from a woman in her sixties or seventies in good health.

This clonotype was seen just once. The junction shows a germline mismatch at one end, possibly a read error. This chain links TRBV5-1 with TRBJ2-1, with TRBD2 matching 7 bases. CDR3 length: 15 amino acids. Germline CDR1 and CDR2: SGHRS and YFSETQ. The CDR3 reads CAGSLDGREFDEQFF. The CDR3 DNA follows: TGCGCCGGCAGCTTGGATGGGCGGGAGTTCGATGAGCAGTTCTTC. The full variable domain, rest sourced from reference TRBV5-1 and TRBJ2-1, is KAGVTQTPRYLIKTRGQQVTLSCSPISGHRSVSWYQQTPGQGLQFLFEYFSETQRNKGNFPGRFSGRQFSNSRSEMNVSTLELGDSALYLCAGSLDGREFDEQFFGPGTRLTVL.

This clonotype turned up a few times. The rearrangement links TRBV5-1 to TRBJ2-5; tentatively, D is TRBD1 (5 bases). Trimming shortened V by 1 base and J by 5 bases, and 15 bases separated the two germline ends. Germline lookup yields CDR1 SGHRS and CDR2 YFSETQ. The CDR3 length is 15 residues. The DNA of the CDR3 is TGCGCCAGCAGCTTGAGCCAGGGCCCCTGGGAGACCCAGTACTTC. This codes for CASSLSQGPWETQYF.

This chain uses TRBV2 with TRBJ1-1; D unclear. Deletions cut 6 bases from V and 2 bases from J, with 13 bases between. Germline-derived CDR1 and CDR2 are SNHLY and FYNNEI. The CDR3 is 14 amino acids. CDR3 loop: CASRLSHLNTEAFF. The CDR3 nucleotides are TGTGCCAGCAGGCTAAGTCATCTTAACACTGAAGCTTTCTTT.

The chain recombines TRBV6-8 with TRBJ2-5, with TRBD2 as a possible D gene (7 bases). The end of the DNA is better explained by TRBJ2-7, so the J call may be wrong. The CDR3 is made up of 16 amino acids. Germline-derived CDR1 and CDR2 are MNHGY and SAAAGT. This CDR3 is CAGTPSRGGVYYEQYF. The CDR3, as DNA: TGTGCCGGCACTCCTTCGAGGGGGGGAGTCTACTACGAGCAGTACTTC.

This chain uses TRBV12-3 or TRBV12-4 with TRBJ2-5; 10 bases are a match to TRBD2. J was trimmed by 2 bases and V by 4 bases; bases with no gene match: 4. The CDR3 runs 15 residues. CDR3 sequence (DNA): TGTGCCAGCAGTTGGGAACTAGCGGGACAAGAGACCCAGTACTTC. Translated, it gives CASSWELAGQETQYF.

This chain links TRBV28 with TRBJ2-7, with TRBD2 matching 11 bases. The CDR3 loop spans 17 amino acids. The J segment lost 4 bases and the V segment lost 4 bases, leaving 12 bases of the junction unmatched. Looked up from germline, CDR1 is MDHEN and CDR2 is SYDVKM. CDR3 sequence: CASSSALRLAGYYEQYF. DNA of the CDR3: TGTGCCAGCAGTTCTGCCCTAAGACTAGCGGGATATTACGAGCAGTACTTC. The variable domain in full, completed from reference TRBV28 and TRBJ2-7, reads DVKVTQSSRYLVKRTGEKVFLECVQDMDHENMFWYRQDPGLGLRLIYFSYDVKMKEKGDIPEGYSVSREKKERFSLILESASTNQTSMYLCASSSALRLAGYYEQYFGPGTRLTVT.

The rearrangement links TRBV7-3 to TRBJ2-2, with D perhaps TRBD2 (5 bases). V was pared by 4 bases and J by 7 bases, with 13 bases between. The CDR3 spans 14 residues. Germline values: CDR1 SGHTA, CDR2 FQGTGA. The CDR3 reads CASSSLIGDGELFF. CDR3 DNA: TGTGCCAGCAGCTCCCTAATCGGGGACGGGGAGCTGTTTTTT.

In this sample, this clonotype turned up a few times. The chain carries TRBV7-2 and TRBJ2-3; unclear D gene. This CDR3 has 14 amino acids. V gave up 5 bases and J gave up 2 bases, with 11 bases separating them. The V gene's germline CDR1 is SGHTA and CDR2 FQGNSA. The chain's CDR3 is CASSTNTFTDTQYF. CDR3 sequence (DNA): TGTGCCAGCAGCACTAACACATTCACAGATACGCAGTATTTT.

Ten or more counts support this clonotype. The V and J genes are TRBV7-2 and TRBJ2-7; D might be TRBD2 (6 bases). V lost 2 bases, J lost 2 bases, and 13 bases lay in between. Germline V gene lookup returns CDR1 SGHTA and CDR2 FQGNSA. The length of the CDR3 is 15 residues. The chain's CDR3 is CASSLHAGRTYEQYF. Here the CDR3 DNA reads TGTGCCAGCAGCTTACATGCGGGGCGAACCTACGAGCAGTACTTC.

CDR3 nucleotide sequence: TGTGCCAGCAGTTTCTCGGCAGCGGGTGGGTACGAGCAGTACTTC. This encodes CASSFSAAGGYEQYF. The chain uses TRBV27 and TRBJ2-5; D perhaps matches TRBD2 (6 bases). The J call is in doubt because the DNA end fits TRBJ2-7 better. Germline V gene data show CDR1 as MNHEY and CDR2 as SMNVEV (reference sequence). This CDR3 is built from 15 residues.

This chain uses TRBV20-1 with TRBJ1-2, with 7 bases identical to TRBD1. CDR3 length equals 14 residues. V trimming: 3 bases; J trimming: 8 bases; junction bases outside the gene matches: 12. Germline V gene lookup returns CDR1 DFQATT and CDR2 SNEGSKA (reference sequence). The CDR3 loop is CSASRLDRDVGYTF. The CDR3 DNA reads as TGCAGTGCTAGCCGACTTGACAGGGACGTGGGCTACACCTTC.

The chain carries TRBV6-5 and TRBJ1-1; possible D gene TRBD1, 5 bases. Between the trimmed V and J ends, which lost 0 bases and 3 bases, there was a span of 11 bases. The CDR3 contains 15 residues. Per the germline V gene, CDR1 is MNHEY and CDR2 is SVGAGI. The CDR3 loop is CASSYSTGADTEAFF. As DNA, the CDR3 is TGTGCCAGCAGTTACTCGACCGGGGCAGACACTGAAGCTTTCTTT.

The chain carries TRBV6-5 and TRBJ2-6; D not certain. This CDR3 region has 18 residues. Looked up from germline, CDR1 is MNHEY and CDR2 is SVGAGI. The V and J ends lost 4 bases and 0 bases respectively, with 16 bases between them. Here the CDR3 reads CASSSSFGPSSGANVLTF. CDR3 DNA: TGTGCCAGCAGTTCCTCCTTTGGGCCTTCCTCTGGGGCCAACGTCCTGACTTTC.

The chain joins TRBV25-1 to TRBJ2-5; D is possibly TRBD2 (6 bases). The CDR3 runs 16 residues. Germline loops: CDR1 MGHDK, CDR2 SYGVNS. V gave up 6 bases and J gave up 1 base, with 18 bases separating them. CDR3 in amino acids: CASSYMGGTLQETQYF. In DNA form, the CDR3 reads TGTGCCAGCAGCTATATGGGCGGGACCCTCCAAGAGACCCAGTACTTC.